The rows below give T cell receptor beta chains drawn from one sample of a study of T-cell reconstitution after alpha-beta-depleted transplantation in children. TCRdb re-called the PCR reads through MiXCR, storing one row per CDR3 protein. Of approximately 230,000 distinct CDR3 sequences listed, roughly a quarter are singletons. Sequencing used PBMCs, mostly from graft donor cells, obtained 360 days after TCRalphabeta/CD19-depleted stem cell transplant. The source is a female patient under 10 years old who had a stem cell transplant for congenital amegakaryocytic thrombocytopenia, so the T cells may come from the graft donor. CDR3s include the opening cysteine and the closing phenylalanine or tryptophan. Each record gives: J gene, clone size, V gene, D gene, CDR3 protein, CDR3 DNA. D genes are given only for firm matches. The size entry is marked missing in some rows and otherwise reads once, few, many or a size class.

J gene: TRBJ2-7; clone size: NA; V gene: TRBV28; D gene: TRBD1; CDR3 protein: CASSTPGQTYEQYF; CDR3 DNA: TGTGCCAGCAGTACACCGGGACAGACATACGAGCAGTACTTC
J gene: TRBJ2-2; clone size: NA; V gene: TRBV6-1; D gene: NA; CDR3 protein: CASRLTRNTGELFF; CDR3 DNA: TGTGCCAGCAGATTGACAAGGAACACCGGGGAGCTGTTTTTT
J gene: TRBJ2-3; clone size: NA; V gene: TRBV20-1; D gene: NA; CDR3 protein: CSASTGADTQYF; CDR3 DNA: TGCAGTGCTAGTACGGGGGCTGATACGCAGTATTTT
J gene: TRBJ2-2; clone size: many; V gene: TRBV28; D gene: NA; CDR3 protein: CASSLRTPNTGELFF; CDR3 DNA: TGTGCCAGCAGTTTAAGGACACCTAACACCGGGGAGCTGTTTTTT
J gene: TRBJ1-1; clone size: few; V gene: TRBV5-1; D gene: NA; CDR3 protein: CASSLPRGVGNTEAFF; CDR3 DNA: TGCGCCAGCAGCTTGCCTCGGGGGGTAGGGAACACTGAAGCTTTCTTT
J gene: TRBJ2-7; clone size: many; V gene: TRBV20-1; D gene: TRBD1; CDR3 protein: CSAAGTGITYEQYF; CDR3 DNA: TGCAGTGCAGCCGGGACAGGGATAACCTACGAGCAGTACTTC
J gene: TRBJ1-5; clone size: many; V gene: TRBV12-3/TRBV12-4; D gene: NA; CDR3 protein: CASSPSTPSNQPQHF; CDR3 DNA: TGTGCCAGCAGTCCCAGCACCCCTAGCAATCAGCCCCAGCATTTT
J gene: TRBJ2-7; clone size: NA; V gene: TRBV6-1; D gene: NA; CDR3 protein: CASSISAGVDEQYF; CDR3 DNA: TGTGCCAGCAGTATTTCGGCGGGTGTAGACGAGCAGTACTTC
J gene: TRBJ2-1; clone size: many; V gene: TRBV7-6; D gene: TRBD2; CDR3 protein: CASSLVGLAGYNEQFF; CDR3 DNA: TGTGCCAGCAGCTTAGTGGGGCTAGCGGGTTACAATGAGCAGTTCTTC
J gene: TRBJ2-2; clone size: NA; V gene: TRBV7-9; D gene: NA; CDR3 protein: CASSLVGDSNTGELFF; CDR3 DNA: TGTGCCAGCAGCTTAGTGGGGGACTCGAACACCGGGGAGCTGTTTTTT
J gene: TRBJ2-3; clone size: NA; V gene: TRBV12-3/TRBV12-4; D gene: NA; CDR3 protein: CASTFGTSDTQYF; CDR3 DNA: TGTGCCAGCACCTTCGGGACCTCAGATACGCAGTATTTT
J gene: TRBJ1-4; clone size: once; V gene: TRBV25-1; D gene: TRBD1; CDR3 protein: CASSEWVKQGNEKMFF; CDR3 DNA: TGTGCCAGCAGTGAATGGGTTAAACAGGGGAATGAAAAAATGTTTTTT
J gene: TRBJ2-1; clone size: few; V gene: TRBV27; D gene: NA; CDR3 protein: CASQTRYNEQFF; CDR3 DNA: TGTGCCAGTCAGACTAGGTACAATGAGCAGTTCTTC
J gene: TRBJ1-1; clone size: NA; V gene: TRBV7-6; D gene: NA; CDR3 protein: CASSLVSPGLNTEAFF; CDR3 DNA: TGTGCCAGCAGCTTAGTTTCACCGGGCCTCAACACTGAAGCTTTCTTT
J gene: TRBJ2-1; clone size: few; V gene: TRBV6-5; D gene: NA; CDR3 protein: CASSYSVAGHYNEQFF; CDR3 DNA: TGTGCCAGCAGTTACTCGGTGGCGGGGCACTACAATGAGCAGTTCTTC
J gene: TRBJ2-1; clone size: many; V gene: TRBV5-4; D gene: NA; CDR3 protein: CASSSLITRDTQFYNEQFF; CDR3 DNA: TGTGCCAGCAGCTCTCTGATTACCCGGGACACTCAATTCTACAATGAGCAGTTCTTC
J gene: TRBJ2-3; clone size: NA; V gene: TRBV6-2/TRBV6-3; D gene: TRBD2; CDR3 protein: CASNLAGVPDTQYF; CDR3 DNA: TGTGCCAGCAATCTAGCGGGAGTCCCAGATACGCAGTATTTT
J gene: TRBJ2-2; clone size: few; V gene: TRBV12-3/TRBV12-4; D gene: NA; CDR3 protein: CASSLAFHGELFF; CDR3 DNA: TGTGCCAGCAGTTTGGCCTTTCACGGGGAGCTGTTTTTT
J gene: TRBJ2-7; clone size: few; V gene: TRBV12-3/TRBV12-4; D gene: TRBD2; CDR3 protein: CASSLGLAPTYEQYF; CDR3 DNA: TGTGCCAGCAGTCTCGGACTAGCGCCTACCTACGAGCAGTACTTC
J gene: TRBJ2-1; clone size: NA; V gene: TRBV6-2/TRBV6-3; D gene: TRBD2; CDR3 protein: CASSYSRVAGTIFSYNEQFF; CDR3 DNA: TGTGCCAGCAGTTACTCCCGGGTAGCGGGTACGATATTCTCCTACAATGAGCAGTTCTTC
J gene: TRBJ1-1; clone size: many; V gene: TRBV28; D gene: TRBD1; CDR3 protein: CASSGRTGFDTEAFF; CDR3 DNA: TGTGCCAGCAGTGGACGGACAGGGTTTGACACTGAAGCTTTCTTT
J gene: TRBJ2-7; clone size: few; V gene: TRBV29-1; D gene: NA; CDR3 protein: CSVEEFFEQYF; CDR3 DNA: TGCAGCGTTGAAGAATTTTTCGAGCAGTACTTC
J gene: TRBJ2-2; clone size: few; V gene: TRBV6-1; D gene: TRBD2; CDR3 protein: CATRTSGEVDTGELFF; CDR3 DNA: TGTGCCACCCGGACTAGCGGGGAGGTTGACACCGGGGAGCTGTTTTTT
J gene: TRBJ1-4; clone size: NA; V gene: TRBV2; D gene: NA; CDR3 protein: CASPGWAASSEKLFF; CDR3 DNA: TGTGCCAGCCCTGGATGGGCGGCCTCTTCTGAAAAACTGTTTTTT
J gene: TRBJ2-3; clone size: many; V gene: TRBV28; D gene: TRBD1; CDR3 protein: CASSFGQGTSTDTQYF; CDR3 DNA: TGTGCCAGCAGTTTCGGACAGGGCACTAGCACAGATACGCAGTATTTT
J gene: TRBJ1-2; clone size: NA; V gene: TRBV2; D gene: NA; CDR3 protein: CASSGDTRSLGYTF; CDR3 DNA: TGTGCCAGCAGTGGGGACACCAGGAGTCTTGGCTACACCTTC
J gene: TRBJ2-3; clone size: NA; V gene: TRBV20-1; D gene: TRBD2; CDR3 protein: CSAAGLAGPQDTQYF; CDR3 DNA: TGCAGTGCGGCGGGACTAGCGGGGCCCCAGGATACGCAGTATTTT
J gene: TRBJ2-7; clone size: NA; V gene: TRBV10-3; D gene: TRBD1; CDR3 protein: CAISDHAKGQTEEQYF; CDR3 DNA: TGTGCCATCAGTGATCACGCCAAGGGACAGACCGAGGAGCAGTACTTC
J gene: TRBJ2-6; clone size: few; V gene: TRBV13; D gene: NA; CDR3 protein: CASSVRGSGANVLTF; CDR3 DNA: TGTGCCAGCAGCGTCAGGGGCTCTGGGGCCAACGTCCTGACTTTC
J gene: TRBJ2-1; clone size: many; V gene: TRBV3-1; D gene: TRBD2; CDR3 protein: CASIPSGISSYNEQFF; CDR3 DNA: TGTGCCAGCATCCCTAGCGGGATAAGCTCCTACAATGAGCAGTTCTTC
J gene: TRBJ2-7; clone size: few; V gene: TRBV20-1; D gene: TRBD2; CDR3 protein: CSARDLRAGVSYEQYF; CDR3 DNA: TGCAGTGCTAGAGATTTACGAGCGGGAGTTTCTTACGAGCAGTACTTC
J gene: TRBJ1-4; clone size: NA; V gene: TRBV20-1; D gene: NA; CDR3 protein: CSALGPAANEKLFF; CDR3 DNA: TGCAGTGCCCTAGGTCCGGCAGCTAATGAAAAACTGTTTTTT
J gene: TRBJ1-4; clone size: NA; V gene: TRBV3-1; D gene: NA; CDR3 protein: CASSRWGDATNEKLFF; CDR3 DNA: TGTGCCAGCAGCCGGTGGGGGGATGCAACTAATGAAAAACTGTTTTTT
J gene: TRBJ1-3; clone size: NA; V gene: TRBV7-2; D gene: NA; CDR3 protein: CASSLADSSGNTIYF; CDR3 DNA: TGTGCCAGCAGCTTAGCCGACAGCTCTGGAAACACCATATATTTT
J gene: TRBJ2-7; clone size: NA; V gene: TRBV2; D gene: NA; CDR3 protein: CASSAQGVEQYF; CDR3 DNA: TGTGCCAGCAGTGCTCAGGGCGTCGAGCAGTACTTC
J gene: TRBJ2-7; clone size: NA; V gene: TRBV5-1; D gene: NA; CDR3 protein: CASSFSGQNYEQYF; CDR3 DNA: TGCGCCAGCAGCTTTTCGGGACAAAACTACGAGCAGTACTTC
J gene: TRBJ2-5; clone size: NA; V gene: TRBV5-1; D gene: NA; CDR3 protein: CASSSRDQETQYF; CDR3 DNA: TGCGCCAGCAGCTCTCGGGACCAAGAGACCCAGTACTTC
J gene: TRBJ2-7; clone size: NA; V gene: TRBV4-1; D gene: NA; CDR3 protein: CASSQDVVRPGVREQYF; CDR3 DNA: TGCGCCAGCAGCCAAGATGTTGTCCGCCCGGGTGTACGGGAGCAGTACTTC
J gene: TRBJ2-5; clone size: NA; V gene: TRBV24-1; D gene: NA; CDR3 protein: CATSDSGAVTQYF; CDR3 DNA: TGTGCCACCAGTGATTCGGGCGCCGTTACCCAGTACTTC
J gene: TRBJ1-1; clone size: NA; V gene: TRBV16; D gene: NA; CDR3 protein: CASSQSRTENTEAFF; CDR3 DNA: TGTGCCAGCAGCCAATCTAGGACAGAGAACACTGAAGCTTTCTTT
J gene: TRBJ1-5; clone size: NA; V gene: TRBV28; D gene: NA; CDR3 protein: CASSLYQNQPQHF; CDR3 DNA: TGTGCCAGCAGTTTATATCAGAATCAGCCCCAGCATTTT
J gene: TRBJ1-2; clone size: few; V gene: TRBV7-8; D gene: NA; CDR3 protein: CASSLVGEDYGYTF; CDR3 DNA: TGTGCCAGCAGCTTAGTGGGGGAAGACTATGGCTACACCTTC
J gene: TRBJ1-3; clone size: NA; V gene: TRBV20-1; D gene: NA; CDR3 protein: CSATNPGGGNTIYF; CDR3 DNA: TGCAGTGCTACCAACCCCGGAGGTGGAAACACCATATATTTT
J gene: TRBJ2-1; clone size: many; V gene: TRBV9; D gene: NA; CDR3 protein: CASSVASSPYNEQFF; CDR3 DNA: TGTGCCAGCAGCGTAGCTAGCTCCCCCTACAATGAGCAGTTCTTC